The 30 T cell receptor beta chains reported below all come from one sample, sequenced in a study of T cell responses to AZD1222 COVID-19 vaccine. Sequencing was performed with immunoSEQ multiplex PCR; in TCRdb, only in-frame clones are kept and a portion is missing. The data contain some 150,000 clones, about 93% of them singletons. Here the sequenced sample was peripheral blood, taken on day 0 of AZD1222 vaccination. These receptor sequences come from an adult in good health.

The rearrangement uses TRBV20-1 and TRBJ2-1; D gene uncertain. The CDR3 is 10 amino acids. In germline, CDR1 is DFQATT, CDR2 SNEGSKA (reference sequence). Trimming removed 3 bases from V and 6 bases from J, with 3 bases in between. The CDR3, as DNA: TGCAGTGCTAGGAGCAATGAGCAGTTCTTC. It codes for CSARSNEQFF.

The chain links TRBV4-3 to TRBJ1-2; TRBD1 is a possible D gene (5 bases). Trimming left V 0 bases short and J 2 bases short, with 10 bases between. CDR3 length: 15 residues. The germline V gene has CDR1 LGHNA and CDR2 YSLEER. The CDR3 here is CASSQDSGGNYGYTF. As DNA, the CDR3 is TGCGCCAGCAGCCAAGATTCTGGGGGGAACTATGGCTACACCTTC.

This clone was recorded once. The chain combines TRBV6-5 with TRBJ1-1; 10 bases fit TRBD1. The CDR3 totals 15 residues. V was pared by 6 bases and J by 5 bases, with 9 bases of the junction left unmatched. Germline V gives CDR1 MNHEY, CDR2 SVGAGI. DNA for the CDR3: TGTGCCAGCAGCCTACCGGGGACAGGGGTGACTGAAGCTTTCTTT. As protein: CASSLPGTGVTEAFF.

Here the CDR3 reads CASSLPGNSPLHF. The DNA for the CDR3 is TGTGCCAGCAGCTTGCCGGGCAATTCACCCCTCCACTTT. The rearrangement joins TRBV5-6 to TRBJ1-6; D is unresolved. Trimming stripped 1 base from V and 7 bases from J, with 6 bases between. CDR1 and CDR2 (germline): SGHDT, YYEEEE. This CDR3 contains 13 residues.

The chain employs TRBV7-9 and TRBJ2-5; the D is unclear. This CDR3 has 16 amino acids. Deletions cut 1 base from V and 5 bases from J, with 17 bases between. CDR1 and CDR2 (germline): SEHNR, FQNEAQ (reference sequence). For the CDR3, the DNA is TGTGCCAGCAGCTTAGAACCTGGAACCCTTCGGGAGACCCAGTACTTC. Translating gives CASSLEPGTLRETQYF.

This clone was counted once. The genes are TRBV7-2 and TRBJ1-3; perhaps TRBD1 as D (5 bases). This CDR3 comprises 15 residues. Germline loops: CDR1 SGHTA, CDR2 FQGNSA. Trimming took off 2 bases at V and 0 bases at J, with 8 bases between the two ends. Here the CDR3 reads CASSLIGGSGNTIYF. The CDR3, as DNA: TGTGCCAGCAGCTTAATCGGGGGCTCTGGAAACACCATATATTTT.

As DNA, the CDR3 is TGTGCCAGCAGTCAAATCCAAGAGACCCAGTACTTC. Translated: CASSQIQETQYF. This sequence joins TRBV12-3 or TRBV12-4 and TRBJ2-5; D is uncertain. V lost 5 bases and J 1 base, leaving 5 bases between the germline ends. The CDR3 spans 12 residues.

The chain employs TRBV7-3 and TRBJ2-2; 10 nucleotides line up with TRBD1. Germline V gene lookup returns CDR1 SGHTA and CDR2 FQGTGA. With V trimmed by 4 bases and J by 5 bases, 4 bases remained unmatched. The CDR3 extends over 15 amino acids. The CDR3 region has the DNA TGTGCCAGCAGCTCCTGGACAGGGGGGACCGGGGAGCTGTTTTTT. This encodes CASSSWTGGTGELFF.

This chain connects TRBV7-2 to TRBJ2-6; no firm D call. V was trimmed by 6 bases and J by 0 bases, leaving 6 bases between them. The germline gives CDR1 SGHTA, CDR2 FQGNSA. The CDR3 spans 14 residues. The CDR3 spells CASRGYSGANVLTF. CDR3 sequence (DNA): TGTGCCAGCAGAGGCTACTCTGGGGCCAACGTCCTGACTTTC.

The chain uses TRBV11-2 and TRBJ1-5; D is undetermined. Germline V gene lookup returns CDR1 SGHAT and CDR2 FQNNGV. The CDR3 sequence is 10 residues long. Trimming took off 2 bases at V and 9 bases at J, with 2 bases between the two ends. The CDR3 loop is CASSLSPQHF. The CDR3 DNA sequence: TGTGCCAGCAGCTTATCGCCCCAGCATTTT.

This clone appeared a single time. The genes are TRBV12-3 or TRBV12-4 and TRBJ1-1; D is possibly TRBD1 (6 bases). Trimming cost V 6 bases and J 5 bases, with 13 bases left between them. This CDR3 has 13 residues. The chain's CDR3 is CASSLTGWTEAFF. The CDR3 DNA reads TGTGCCAGCAGCCTTACAGGGTGGACTGAAGCTTTCTTT.

The J gene is TRBJ2-2, the V gene TRBV5-6; a possible D gene is TRBD1 (5 bases). CDR3 length equals 13 residues. The germline gives CDR1 SGHDT, CDR2 YYEEEE. The V gene lost 3 bases and the J gene lost 3 bases, with 6 bases spanning the gap. The CDR3 bases are TGTGCCAGCAGCTGGACATACACCGGGGAGCTGTTTTTT. Protein sequence: CASSWTYTGELFF.

This chain uses TRBV7-2 with TRBJ1-1; D gene ambiguous. CDR1 SGHTA and CDR2 FQGNSA come from the germline V gene. Trimming shortened V by 6 bases and J by 5 bases, and 10 bases separated the two germline ends. The CDR3 is 12 residues long. The CDR3 DNA follows: TGTGCCAGCAGGCGGGCTGGGACTGAAGCTTTCTTT. Translated: CASRRAGTEAFF. The whole variable domain, remainder taken from reference TRBV7-2 and TRBJ1-1, is GAGVSQSPSNKVTEKGKDVELRCDPISGHTALYWYRQSLGQGLEFLIYFQGNSAPDKSGLPSDRFSAERTGGSVSTLTIQRTQQEDSAVYLCASRRAGTEAFFGQGTRLTVV.

This chain connects TRBV9 to TRBJ1-4; 10 bases agree with TRBD1. The CDR3 sequence is 15 residues long. V shed 3 bases, J shed 5 bases, and the junction held 4 bases outside the gene matches. Germline-derived CDR1 and CDR2 are SGDLS and YYNGEE. CDR3 DNA sequence: TGTGCCAGCAGCGAGATGGGACAGGGGAATGAAAAACTGTTTTTT. Amino acids: CASSEMGQGNEKLFF.

The V call is TRBV7-2, the J call TRBJ2-1; 10 bases agree with TRBD2. This CDR3 has 18 amino acids. Germline values: CDR1 SGHTA, CDR2 FQGNSA. Unmatched junction bases numbered 9, after V lost 4 bases and J lost 0 bases. The CDR3 nucleotides read TGTGCCAGCAGCTCGCCGAGAGCGGGAGGGAGCTCCTACAATGAGCAGTTCTTC. This translates into CASSSPRAGGSSYNEQFF. The variable domain in full, with the rest retrieved from reference TRBV7-2 and TRBJ2-1, is GAGVSQSPSNKVTEKGKDVELRCDPISGHTALYWYRQSLGQGLEFLIYFQGNSAPDKSGLPSDRFSAERTGGSVSTLTIQRTQQEDSAVYLCASSSPRAGGSSYNEQFFGPGTRLTVL.

The V gene is TRBV9, the J gene TRBJ1-1, with TRBD1 as a possible D gene (6 bases). Germline V lookup: CDR1 SGDLS, CDR2 YYNGEE. The CDR3 has 15 residues. Between the trimmed V and J ends, which lost 4 bases and 0 bases, there was a span of 13 bases. The chain's CDR3 is CASSPRGQLNTEAFF. The CDR3 nucleotides read TGTGCCAGCAGCCCACGAGGACAGCTGAACACTGAAGCTTTCTTT.

The chain combines TRBV19 with TRBJ1-4; a possible D gene is TRBD1 (5 bases). Germline values: CDR1 LNHDA, CDR2 SQIVND (reference sequence). Trimming stripped 5 bases from V and 7 bases from J, with 14 bases between. The CDR3 contains 14 residues. CDR3: CASSLSGGSEKLFF. In nucleotides, the CDR3 is TGTGCCAGTAGTCTCTCCGGGGGAAGTGAAAAACTGTTTTTT.

This sequence joins TRBV18 and TRBJ1-5, with a tentative D call TRBD1 (5 bases). This CDR3 comprises 13 residues. Germline CDR1 is KGHSH and CDR2 is LQKENI. V gave up 6 bases and J gave up 5 bases, with 11 bases separating them. The CDR3 reads CASSHDSHQPQHF. The CDR3 nucleotides read TGTGCCAGCTCCCACGACAGCCATCAGCCCCAGCATTTT.

This sequence joins TRBV13 and TRBJ1-1; D remains unclear. Trimming left V 3 bases short and J 5 bases short, with 13 bases between. The CDR3 consists of 14 residues. Germline values: CDR1 PRHDT, CDR2 FYEKMQ (reference sequence). CDR3 nucleotide sequence: TGTGCCAGCAGCTTGCCCCGGGTCGGGACTGAAGCTTTCTTT. Its protein is CASSLPRVGTEAFF.

The genes are TRBV9 and TRBJ2-3; D tentatively reads TRBD1 or TRBD2 (5 bases each). The CDR3 length is 13 residues. Germline CDR1 and CDR2: SGDLS and YYNGEE. Trimming removed 0 bases from V and 14 bases from J, with 16 bases in between. DNA of the CDR3: TGTGCCAGCAGCGTAGTGACCGGGGACCCTCCGTATTTT. Protein: CASSVVTGDPPYF.

This chain joins TRBV6-5 and TRBJ2-5, with D unclear. Germline-derived CDR1 and CDR2 are MNHEY and SVGAGI. This CDR3 is built from 13 residues. V was shortened by 6 bases and J by 5 bases, with 13 bases between the two germline ends. CDR3 bases: TGTGCCAGCAGCTACCTCTTAGGGGAGACCCAGTACTTC. The encoded protein is CASSYLLGETQYF.

V and J are TRBV19 and TRBJ1-1; D perhaps matches TRBD1 (6 bases). V dropped 4 bases and J dropped 5 bases, with 14 bases sitting between them. In germline, CDR1 is LNHDA, CDR2 SQIVND (reference sequence). The CDR3 spans 14 residues. Here the CDR3 DNA reads TGTGCCAGTAGTAGCCCAGGGGTAGGAACTGAAGCTTTCTTT. This encodes CASSSPGVGTEAFF.

This chain joins TRBV11-3 and TRBJ1-1; D gene unclear. Germline V gene lookup returns CDR1 SGHNT and CDR2 YENEEA. The germline V and J ends were trimmed by 5 bases and 8 bases, with 12 bases remaining between them. This CDR3 comprises 12 residues. CDR3 coding DNA: TGTGCCAGCAGCGACTCGAGCCGCGAAGCTTTCTTT. Its translation: CASSDSSREAFF.

This sequence joins TRBV29-1 and TRBJ1-1; D gene unclear. Germline V lookup: CDR1 SQVTM, CDR2 ANQGSEA. This CDR3 contains 13 residues. V was trimmed by 4 bases and J by 1 base, leaving 10 bases between them. The CDR3 bases are TGCAGCGTTGTAACCGAAAAGAACACTGAAGCTTTCTTT. Translating it yields CSVVTEKNTEAFF. The entire variable domain, with the rest obtained from reference TRBV29-1 and TRBJ1-1, is as follows: SAVISQKPSRDICQRGTSLTIQCQVDSQVTMMFWYRQQPGQSLTLIATANQGSEATYESGFVIDKFPISRPNLTFSTLTVSNMSPEDSSIYLCSVVTEKNTEAFFGQGTRLTVV.

The rearrangement links TRBV24-1 to TRBJ1-5; D gene unclear. CDR1 and CDR2 (germline): KGHDR, SFDVKD. The length of the CDR3 is 14 residues. Trimming cost V 0 bases and J 3 bases, with 5 bases left between them. CDR3: CATSDLQANQPQHF. CDR3 bases: TGTGCCACCAGTGATTTGCAGGCCAATCAGCCCCAGCATTTT.

The chain couples TRBV7-5 to TRBJ1-1. TRBV7-5 is annotated as a pseudogene. The CDR3 extends over 17 amino acids. CDR3 nucleotides: TGTGCCAGAAGCTTAGGTACGGCAACACCCCGCGAAACTGAAGCTTTCTTT. Residues: CARSLGTATPRETEAFF.

The chain joins TRBV7-8 to TRBJ1-5, with D unresolved. V was pared by 5 bases and J by 6 bases, with 14 bases between. Germline V lookup: CDR1 SGHVS, CDR2 FQNEAQ. The CDR3 spans 14 residues. CDR3 sequence reads: CASSLPRGSQPQHF. CDR3 nucleotides: TGTGCCAGCAGCCTCCCCCGAGGGAGTCAGCCCCAGCATTTT. The complete variable domain, with remaining parts taken from reference TRBV7-8 and TRBJ1-5, reads GAGVSQSPRYKVAKRGQDVALRCDPISGHVSLFWYQQALGQGPEFLTYFQNEAQLDKSGLPSDRFFAERPEGSVSTLKIQRTQQEDSAVYLCASSLPRGSQPQHFGDGTRLSIL.

The gene calls are TRBV9 and TRBJ2-7; the D gene is possibly TRBD2 (6 bases). This CDR3 region has 15 residues. Germline values: CDR1 SGDLS, CDR2 YYNGEE. V gave up 1 base and J gave up 5 bases, with 16 bases separating them. CDR3 loop: CASSVQGLTTDEQYF. The CDR3 DNA follows: TGTGCCAGCAGCGTACAGGGACTGACAACCGACGAGCAGTACTTC.

This chain uses TRBV7-9 with TRBJ2-3; 10 positions match TRBD2. CDR3 length: 14 residues. J lost 4 bases, V lost 2 bases, and 0 bases had no gene match. Germline lookup yields CDR1 SEHNR and CDR2 FQNEAQ (reference sequence). CDR3 loop: CASSLSGGADTQYF. The CDR3 DNA reads TGTGCCAGCAGCTTAAGCGGGGGGGCAGATACGCAGTATTTT.

The V and J genes are TRBV18 and TRBJ2-7; D call uncertain. Trimming removed 2 bases at V and 2 bases at J, with 7 bases between. The V gene's germline CDR1 is KGHSH and CDR2 LQKENI. The CDR3 is 13 residues long. This chain's CDR3 is CASSPGVAYEQYF. CDR3 sequence (DNA): TGTGCCAGCTCACCAGGGGTAGCCTACGAGCAGTACTTC.